This T cell receptor beta chain is from a study of blood T cell repertoires in COVID-19. As for the study in general: Both acute and convalescent COVID-19 samples were obtained from the United States, Italy and Spain. Nucleic acid was either cDNA or gDNA, and it came from T cells, B-cell-depleted T cells, or PBMCs.

From germline, CDR1 is SGHNT and CDR2 YENEEA. The CDR3 covers 15 residues. V lost 5 bases, J lost 8 bases, and 20 bases lay in between. TCRdb's copy holds only in-frame clones and misses some; the assay was immunoSEQ multiplex PCR. The table records around 100,000 clones, approximately 80% of them present only once. Sequenced input: peripheral blood. The sequence derives from a man aged 60-69 years with acute or convalescent COVID-19. The chain joins TRBV11-3 to TRBJ2-3, with D tentatively TRBD1 (6 bases). The CDR3: CASSDRFSGAGTQYF. The CDR3 bases are TGTGCCAGCAGCGACAGGTTTAGTGGGGCGGGTACGCAGTATTTT.